The clone carrying this T cell receptor (beta chain) was seen only once. Here immunoSEQ multiplex PCR was the method, and the copy in TCRdb shows in-frame clones only, minus some. The table includes about 130,000 clones, roughly four fifths detected once. This specimen comes from a study of blood T cell repertoires in COVID-19. The overall study: Both acute and convalescent COVID-19 samples were obtained from the United States, Italy and Spain.

V lost 6 bases, J lost 14 bases, and 13 bases stayed unmatched. In germline, CDR1 is MNHEY, CDR2 SVGAGI. CDR3 length equals 14 residues. The sample was peripheral blood. The receptor was isolated from a man aged 55 to 70 with acute or convalescent COVID-19. The rearrangement uses TRBV6-5 and TRBJ2-1; TRBD1 aligns across 10 bases. The CDR3 DNA is TGTGCCAGCAGCGGAGGGACAGGGGCTGTTTGGGAGTTCTTC. Protein product: CASSGGTGAVWEFF.